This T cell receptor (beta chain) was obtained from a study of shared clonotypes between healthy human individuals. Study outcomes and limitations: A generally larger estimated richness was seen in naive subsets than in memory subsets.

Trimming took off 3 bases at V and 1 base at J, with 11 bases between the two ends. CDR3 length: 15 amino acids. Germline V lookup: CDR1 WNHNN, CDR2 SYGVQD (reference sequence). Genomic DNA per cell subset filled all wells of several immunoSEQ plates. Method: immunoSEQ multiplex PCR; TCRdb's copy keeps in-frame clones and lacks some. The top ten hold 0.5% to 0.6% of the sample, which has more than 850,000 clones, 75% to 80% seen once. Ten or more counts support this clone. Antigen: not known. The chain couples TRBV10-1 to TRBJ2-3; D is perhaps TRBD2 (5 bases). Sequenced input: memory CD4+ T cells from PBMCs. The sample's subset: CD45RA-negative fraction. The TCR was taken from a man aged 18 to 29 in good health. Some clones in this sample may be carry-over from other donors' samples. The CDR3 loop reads CASSDPRRGTDTQYF. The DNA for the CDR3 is TGCGCCAGCAGTGACCCTAGGCGGGGCACAGATACGCAGTATTTT.